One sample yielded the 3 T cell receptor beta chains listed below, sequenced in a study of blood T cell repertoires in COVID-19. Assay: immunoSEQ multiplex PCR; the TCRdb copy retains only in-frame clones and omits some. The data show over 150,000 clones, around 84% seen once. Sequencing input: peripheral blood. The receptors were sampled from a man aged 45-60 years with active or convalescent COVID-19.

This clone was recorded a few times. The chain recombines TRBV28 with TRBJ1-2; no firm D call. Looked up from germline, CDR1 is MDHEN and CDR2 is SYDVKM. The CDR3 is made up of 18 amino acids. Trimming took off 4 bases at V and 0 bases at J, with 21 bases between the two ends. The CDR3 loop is CASSSPEAPSFTNYGYTF. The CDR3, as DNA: TGTGCCAGCAGTTCCCCCGAGGCCCCGAGCTTTACTAACTATGGCTACACCTTC.

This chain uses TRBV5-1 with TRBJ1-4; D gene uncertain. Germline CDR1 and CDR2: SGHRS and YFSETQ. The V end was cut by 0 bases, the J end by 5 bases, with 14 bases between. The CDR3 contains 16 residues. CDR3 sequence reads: CASSLGASGGNEKLFF. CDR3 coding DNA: TGCGCCAGCAGCTTGGGGGCCTCCGGAGGGAATGAAAAACTGTTTTTT.

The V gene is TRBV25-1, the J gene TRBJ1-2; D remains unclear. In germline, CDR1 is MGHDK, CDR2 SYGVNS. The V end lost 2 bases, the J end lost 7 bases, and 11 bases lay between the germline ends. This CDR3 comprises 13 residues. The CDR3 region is CASSEISVRGYTF. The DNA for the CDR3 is TGTGCCAGCAGTGAAATTTCAGTTCGTGGCTACACCTTC.